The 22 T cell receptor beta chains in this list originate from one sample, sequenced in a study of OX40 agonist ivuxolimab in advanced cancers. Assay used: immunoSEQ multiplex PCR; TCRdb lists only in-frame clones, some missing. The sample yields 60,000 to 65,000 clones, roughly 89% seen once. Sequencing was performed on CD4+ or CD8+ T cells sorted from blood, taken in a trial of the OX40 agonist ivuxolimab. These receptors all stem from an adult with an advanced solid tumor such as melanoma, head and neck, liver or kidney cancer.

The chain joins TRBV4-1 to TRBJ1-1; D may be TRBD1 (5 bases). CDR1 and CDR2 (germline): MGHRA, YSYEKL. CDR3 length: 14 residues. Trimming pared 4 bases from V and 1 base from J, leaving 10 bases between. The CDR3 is CASSLTERNTEAFF. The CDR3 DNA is TGCGCCAGCAGCCTGACAGAGCGGAACACTGAAGCTTTCTTT.

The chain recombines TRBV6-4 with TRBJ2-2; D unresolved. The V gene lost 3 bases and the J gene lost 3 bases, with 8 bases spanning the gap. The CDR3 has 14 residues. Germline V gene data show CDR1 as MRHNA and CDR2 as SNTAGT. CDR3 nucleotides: TGTGCCAGCAGTGAAGGACGGCACACCGGGGAGCTGTTTTTT. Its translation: CASSEGRHTGELFF.

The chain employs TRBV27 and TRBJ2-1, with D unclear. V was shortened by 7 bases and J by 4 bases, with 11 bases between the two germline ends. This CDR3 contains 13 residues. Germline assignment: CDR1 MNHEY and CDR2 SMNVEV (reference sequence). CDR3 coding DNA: TGTGCCAGCACTCCCGGACCGTACAATGAGCAGTTCTTC. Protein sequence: CASTPGPYNEQFF.

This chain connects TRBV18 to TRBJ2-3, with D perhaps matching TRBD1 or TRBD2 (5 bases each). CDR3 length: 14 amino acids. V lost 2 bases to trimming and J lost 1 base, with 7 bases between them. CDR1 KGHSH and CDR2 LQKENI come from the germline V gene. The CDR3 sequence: CASSPGDGTDTQYF. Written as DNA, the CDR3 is TGTGCCAGCTCACCAGGGGACGGCACAGATACGCAGTATTTT.

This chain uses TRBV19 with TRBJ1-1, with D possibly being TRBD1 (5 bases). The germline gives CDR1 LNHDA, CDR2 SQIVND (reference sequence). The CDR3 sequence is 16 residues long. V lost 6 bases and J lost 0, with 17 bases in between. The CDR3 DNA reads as TGTGCCAGTAGCAGGGAATATGGGACGGTGAACACTGAAGCTTTCTTT. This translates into CASSREYGTVNTEAFF.

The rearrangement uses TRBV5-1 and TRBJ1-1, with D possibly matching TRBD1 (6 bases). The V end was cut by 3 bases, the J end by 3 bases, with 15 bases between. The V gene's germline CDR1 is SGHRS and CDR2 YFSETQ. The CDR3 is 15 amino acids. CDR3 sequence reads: CASSSGQYGDTEAFF. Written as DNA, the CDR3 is TGCGCCAGCAGCTCCGGACAGTATGGCGACACTGAAGCTTTCTTT.

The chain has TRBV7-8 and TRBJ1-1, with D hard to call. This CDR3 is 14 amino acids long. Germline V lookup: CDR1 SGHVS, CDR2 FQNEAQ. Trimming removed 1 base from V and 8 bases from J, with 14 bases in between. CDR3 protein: CASSLEGLGPEAFF. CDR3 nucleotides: TGTGCCAGCAGCTTAGAGGGTCTCGGACCAGAAGCTTTCTTT.

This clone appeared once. CDR3 sequence reads: CASSQTGNTGELFF. CDR3 in DNA: TGTGCCAGCAGCCAAACAGGGAACACCGGGGAGCTGTTTTTT. This rearrangement joins TRBV14 to TRBJ2-2, with D possibly TRBD1 on 5 matching bases. Trimming removed 2 bases at V and 1 base at J, with 5 bases between. Germline-derived CDR1 and CDR2 are SGHDN and FVKESK. The CDR3 runs 14 residues.

The CDR3 loop is CASSQDLRQPQHF. The CDR3 nucleotides read TGTGCCAGCAGCCAAGATCTAAGGCAGCCCCAGCATTTT. The chain combines TRBV4-2 with TRBJ1-5; no reliable D call. Trimming stripped 0 bases from V and 7 bases from J, with 7 bases between. Germline values: CDR1 LGHNA, CDR2 YNFKEQ. This CDR3 is built from 13 residues.

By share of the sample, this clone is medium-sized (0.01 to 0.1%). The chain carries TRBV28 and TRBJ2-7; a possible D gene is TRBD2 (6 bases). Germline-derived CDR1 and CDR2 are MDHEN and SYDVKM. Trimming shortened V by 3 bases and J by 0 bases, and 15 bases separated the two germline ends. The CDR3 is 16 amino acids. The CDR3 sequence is CASSFATGESSYEQYF. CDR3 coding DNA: TGTGCCAGCAGTTTTGCTACGGGGGAAAGCTCCTACGAGCAGTACTTC.

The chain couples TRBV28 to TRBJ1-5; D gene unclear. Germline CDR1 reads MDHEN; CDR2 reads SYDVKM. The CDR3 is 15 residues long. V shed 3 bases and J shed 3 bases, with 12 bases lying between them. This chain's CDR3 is CASSFPPILNQPQHF. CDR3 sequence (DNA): TGTGCCAGCAGTTTCCCACCTATTCTCAATCAGCCCCAGCATTTT. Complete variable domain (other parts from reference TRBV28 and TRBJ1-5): DVKVTQSSRYLVKRTGEKVFLECVQDMDHENMFWYRQDPGLGLRLIYFSYDVKMKEKGDIPEGYSVSREKKERFSLILESASTNQTSMYLCASSFPPILNQPQHFGDGTRLSIL.

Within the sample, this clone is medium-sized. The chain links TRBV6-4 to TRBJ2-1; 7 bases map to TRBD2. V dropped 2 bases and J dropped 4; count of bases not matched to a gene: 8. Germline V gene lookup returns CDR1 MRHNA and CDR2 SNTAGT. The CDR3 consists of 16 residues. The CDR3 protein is CASSDGGGVTYNEQFF. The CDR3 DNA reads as TGTGCCAGCAGTGACGGTGGGGGGGTTACGTACAATGAGCAGTTCTTC.

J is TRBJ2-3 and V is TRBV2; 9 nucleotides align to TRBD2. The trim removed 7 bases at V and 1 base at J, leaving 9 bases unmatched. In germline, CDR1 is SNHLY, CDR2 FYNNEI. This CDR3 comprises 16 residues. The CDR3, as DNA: TGTGCCAGCAACCGGGCAGCGGGGGGCCGCACAGATACGCAGTATTTT. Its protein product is CASNRAAGGRTDTQYF.

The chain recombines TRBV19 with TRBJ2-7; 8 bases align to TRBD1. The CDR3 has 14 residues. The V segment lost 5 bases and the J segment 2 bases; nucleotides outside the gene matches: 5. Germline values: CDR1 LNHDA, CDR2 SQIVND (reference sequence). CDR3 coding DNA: TGTGCCAGTAGTCCAGGGGGCGTCCCCTACGAGCAGTACTTC. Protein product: CASSPGGVPYEQYF.

The CDR3 coding sequence is TGTGCCAGCAGCCGATACCTTACGGGGGGGACTTACGAGCAGTACTTC. Encoded protein: CASSRYLTGGTYEQYF. The chain carries TRBV14 and TRBJ2-7; 8 nucleotides agree with TRBD2. Germline values: CDR1 SGHDN, CDR2 FVKESK. This CDR3 contains 16 residues. V was clipped by 4 bases and J by 4 bases; unmatched bases: 12.

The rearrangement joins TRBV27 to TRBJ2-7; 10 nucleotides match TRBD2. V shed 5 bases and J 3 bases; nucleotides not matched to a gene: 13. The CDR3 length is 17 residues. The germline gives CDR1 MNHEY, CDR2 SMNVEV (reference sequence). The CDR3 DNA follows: TGTGCCAGCAGTCCCCTGGCTAGCGGGGGCCTTATCTACGAGCAGTACTTC. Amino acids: CASSPLASGGLIYEQYF.

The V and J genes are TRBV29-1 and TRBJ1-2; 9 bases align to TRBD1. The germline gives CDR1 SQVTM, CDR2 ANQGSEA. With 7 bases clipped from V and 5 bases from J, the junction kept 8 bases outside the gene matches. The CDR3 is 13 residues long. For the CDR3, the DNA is TGCAGCGCTCCGGGACAGGGACCATATGGCTACACCTTC. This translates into CSAPGQGPYGYTF.

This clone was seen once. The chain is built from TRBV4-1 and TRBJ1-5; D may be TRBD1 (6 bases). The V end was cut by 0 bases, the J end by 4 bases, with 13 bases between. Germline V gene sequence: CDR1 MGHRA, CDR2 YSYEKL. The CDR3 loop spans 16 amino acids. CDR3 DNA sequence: TGCGCCAGCAGCCAAGAAAGACAGGAGGTGAATCAGCCCCAGCATTTT. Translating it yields CASSQERQEVNQPQHF.

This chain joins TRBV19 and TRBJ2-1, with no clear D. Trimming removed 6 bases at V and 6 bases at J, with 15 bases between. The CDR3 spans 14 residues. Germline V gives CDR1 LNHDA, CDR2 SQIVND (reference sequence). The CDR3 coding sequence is TGTGCCAGTAGCTTCCTTCCCCGAACCAATGAGCAGTTCTTC. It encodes CASSFLPRTNEQFF.

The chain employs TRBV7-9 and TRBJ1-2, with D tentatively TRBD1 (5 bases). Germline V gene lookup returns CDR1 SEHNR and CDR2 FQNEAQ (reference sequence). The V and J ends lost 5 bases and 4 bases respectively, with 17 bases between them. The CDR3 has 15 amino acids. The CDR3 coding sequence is TGTGCCAGCAGCCTCTCGACAGTCGGCGGCTATGGCTACACCTTC. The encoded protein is CASSLSTVGGYGYTF.

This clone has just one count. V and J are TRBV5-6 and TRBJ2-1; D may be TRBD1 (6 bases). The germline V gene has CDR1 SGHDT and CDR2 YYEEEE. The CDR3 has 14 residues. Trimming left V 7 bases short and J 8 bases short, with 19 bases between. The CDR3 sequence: CASAPGPGVHEQFF. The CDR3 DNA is TGTGCCAGCGCCCCGGGACCAGGGGTTCATGAGCAGTTCTTC.

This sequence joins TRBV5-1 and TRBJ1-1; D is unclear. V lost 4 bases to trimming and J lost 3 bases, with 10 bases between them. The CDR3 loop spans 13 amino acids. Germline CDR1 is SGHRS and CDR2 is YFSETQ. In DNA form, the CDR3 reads TGCGCCAGCAGCGACATCTGGGACACTGAAGCTTTCTTT. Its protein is CASSDIWDTEAFF.